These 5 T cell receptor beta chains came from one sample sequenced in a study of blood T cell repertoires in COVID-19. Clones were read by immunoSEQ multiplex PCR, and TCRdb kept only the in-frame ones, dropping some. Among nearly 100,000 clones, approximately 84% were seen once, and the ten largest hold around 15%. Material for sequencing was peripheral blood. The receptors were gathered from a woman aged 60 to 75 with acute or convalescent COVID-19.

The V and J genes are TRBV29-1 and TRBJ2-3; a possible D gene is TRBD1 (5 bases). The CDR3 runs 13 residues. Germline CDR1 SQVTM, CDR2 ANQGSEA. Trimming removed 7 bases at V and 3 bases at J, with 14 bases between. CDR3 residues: CSADQGGTDTQYF. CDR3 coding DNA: TGCAGCGCCGACCAGGGTGGGACAGATACGCAGTATTTT.

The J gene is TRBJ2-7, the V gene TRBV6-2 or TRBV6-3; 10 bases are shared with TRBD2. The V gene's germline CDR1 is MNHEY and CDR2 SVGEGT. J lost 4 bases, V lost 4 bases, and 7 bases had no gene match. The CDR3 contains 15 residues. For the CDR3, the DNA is TGTGCCAGCAGTTCCCGGACTAGCGGAGCTTACGAGCAGTACTTC. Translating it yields CASSSRTSGAYEQYF.

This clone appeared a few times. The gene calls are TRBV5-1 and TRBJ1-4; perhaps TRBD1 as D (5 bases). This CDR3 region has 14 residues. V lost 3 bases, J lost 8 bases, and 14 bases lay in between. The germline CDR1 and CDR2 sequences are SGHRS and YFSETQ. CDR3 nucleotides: TGCGCCAGCAGCTGGACGCGGGGGATGGAAAAACTGTTTTTT. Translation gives CASSWTRGMEKLFF. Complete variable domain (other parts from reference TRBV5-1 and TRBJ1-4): KAGVTQTPRYLIKTRGQQVTLSCSPISGHRSVSWYQQTPGQGLQFLFEYFSETQRNKGNFPGRFSGRQFSNSRSEMNVSTLELGDSALYLCASSWTRGMEKLFFGSGTQLSVL.

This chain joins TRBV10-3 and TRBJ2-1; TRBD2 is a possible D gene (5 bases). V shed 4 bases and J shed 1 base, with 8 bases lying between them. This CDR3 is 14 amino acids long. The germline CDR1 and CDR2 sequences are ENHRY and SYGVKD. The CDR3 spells CAISGTGSYNEQFF. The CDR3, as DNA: TGTGCCATCAGTGGGACGGGGTCCTACAATGAGCAGTTCTTC.

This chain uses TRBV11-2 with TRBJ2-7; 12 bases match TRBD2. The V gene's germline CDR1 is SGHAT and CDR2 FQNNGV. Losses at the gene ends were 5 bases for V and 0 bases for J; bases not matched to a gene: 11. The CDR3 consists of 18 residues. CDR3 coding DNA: TGTGCCAGCAGCCCCATTGCCCGACTAGCGGGGGTCTCCTACGAGCAGTACTTC. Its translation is CASSPIARLAGVSYEQYF.